These 14 T cell receptor beta chains came from one sample sequenced in a study of shared clonotypes between healthy human individuals. Method: immunoSEQ multiplex PCR; TCRdb's copy keeps in-frame clones and lacks some. The data contain around 1.6 million clones, around 98% of them singletons. The sequenced material came from naive CD4+ T cells sorted from blood. Described subset: CD45RA+ positively selected. The receptors come from a man aged 25 to 45 in good health.

The rearrangement joins TRBV13 to TRBJ2-5; 7 bases fit TRBD1. Per germline, CDR1 PRHDT and CDR2 FYEKMQ (reference sequence). Unmatched junction bases numbered 8, after V lost 5 bases and J lost 5 bases. This CDR3 region has 14 residues. The CDR3 loop is CASSVRDRFETQYF. CDR3 nucleotides: TGTGCCAGCAGCGTCCGGGACAGATTCGAGACCCAGTACTTC.

This rearrangement joins TRBV4-1 to TRBJ1-4, with D hard to call. CDR1 is MGHRA and CDR2 is YSYEKL in the germline V gene. V was pared by 0 bases and J by 0 bases, with 8 bases between. The CDR3 is made up of 16 amino acids. The CDR3 sequence is CASSQELTPTNEKLFF. CDR3 bases: TGCGCCAGCAGCCAAGAGCTCACCCCAACTAATGAAAAACTGTTTTTT.

This rearrangement joins TRBV13 to TRBJ2-5, with a tentative D call TRBD2 (6 bases). From germline, CDR1 is PRHDT and CDR2 FYEKMQ (reference sequence). V dropped 5 bases and J dropped 3 bases, with 10 bases sitting between them. This CDR3 contains 13 residues. In DNA, the CDR3 is TGTGCCAGCAGCCGACTAGTTAAAGAGACCCAGTACTTC. Translating it yields CASSRLVKETQYF.

The chain recombines TRBV5-4 with TRBJ1-1, with 9 bases identical to TRBD1. Germline CDR1 SGHNT, CDR2 YYREEE (reference sequence). The CDR3 has 13 residues. The junction had 1 base not matched to a gene; V was cut back by 7 bases and J by 0 bases. The CDR3 region has the DNA TGTGCCAGCCGGGACAGGGTGAACACTGAAGCTTTCTTT. Amino acids: CASRDRVNTEAFF.

V usage is TRBV6-1 and J usage is TRBJ1-5; D ambiguous. The CDR3 has 11 amino acids. V dropped 2 bases and J dropped 7 bases, with 3 bases sitting between them. CDR1 MNHNS and CDR2 SASEGT come from the germline V gene. For the CDR3, the DNA is TGTGCCAGCAGTGAACGACAGCCCCAGCATTTT. It yields the protein CASSERQPQHF.

A word on this clone: Germline and junction disagree at one end, which may indicate a read error. The rearrangement links TRBV28 to TRBJ2-7; D remains unclear. The germline V gene has CDR1 MDHEN and CDR2 SYDVKM. The CDR3 sequence is 11 residues long. The CDR3 DNA reads as TGTGCCAGCAGTTTTGGTATCAGTAAGGTCTTC. This encodes CASSFGISKVF.

The V and J genes are TRBV5-6 and TRBJ2-7; no clear D gene. The CDR3 totals 13 residues. Per the germline V gene, CDR1 is SGHDT and CDR2 is YYEEEE. Between the trimmed V and J ends, which lost 4 bases and 2 bases, there was a span of 10 bases. Here the CDR3 DNA reads TGTGCCAGCAGCCCCCACCCACCCTACGAGCAGTACTTC. It encodes CASSPHPPYEQYF.

V is TRBV5-1 and J is TRBJ2-7; D is tentatively TRBD1 or TRBD2 (5 bases each). The CDR3 spans 14 residues. Trimming left V 0 bases short and J 3 bases short, with 10 bases between. Per germline, CDR1 SGHRS and CDR2 YFSETQ. The CDR3 region has the DNA TGCGCCAGCAGCTTGGCGGTGGGGGACTACGAGCAGTACTTC. Translated: CASSLAVGDYEQYF.

This chain joins TRBV7-6 and TRBJ2-1; the match to TRBD1 covers 10 bases. Germline V lookup: CDR1 SGHVS, CDR2 FNYEAQ. With 1 base clipped from V and 7 bases from J, the junction kept 7 bases outside the gene matches. The CDR3 sequence is 16 residues long. CDR3 nucleotide sequence: TGTGCCAGCAGCTTAGTATCTGGGACAGGGGTAAATGAGCAGTTCTTC. Protein: CASSLVSGTGVNEQFF.

This sequence joins TRBV9 and TRBJ2-5, with a weak D call TRBD2 (5 bases). CDR3 length equals 13 residues. Germline loops: CDR1 SGDLS, CDR2 YYNGEE. The germline V and J ends were trimmed by 3 bases and 7 bases, with 13 bases remaining between them. The CDR3, as DNA: TGTGCCAGCAGCGCCGAGACCCGGGGGACCCAGTACTTC. Its protein product is CASSAETRGTQYF.

V and J are TRBV7-9 and TRBJ2-7; TRBD1 matches 7 bases. CDR1 is SEHNR and CDR2 is FQNEAQ in the germline V gene (reference sequence). Trimming cost V 5 bases and J 0 bases; bases outside gene matches: 7. The CDR3 is 15 residues long. The CDR3 bases are TGTGCCAGCAGCCACAGGGGATTGAGCTCCTACGAGCAGTACTTC. Translating it yields CASSHRGLSSYEQYF.

The CDR3 loop reads CASSERSQPPKETQYF. Here the CDR3 DNA reads TGTGCCAGCAGTGAAAGGAGCCAGCCACCTAAAGAGACCCAGTACTTC. The chain links TRBV6-1 to TRBJ2-5, with D hard to call. V was clipped by 2 bases and J by 3 bases, with 16 bases between them. Germline assignment: CDR1 MNHNS and CDR2 SASEGT. The CDR3 has 16 amino acids.

The V gene is TRBV5-1, the J gene TRBJ2-1, with 9 bases aligning to TRBD2. Germline V CDR1 and CDR2: SGHRS, YFSETQ. The CDR3 covers 17 residues. V gave up 6 bases and J gave up 0 bases; unmatched junction bases: 10. The CDR3 protein is CASNQLAGSSSYNEQFF. CDR3 bases: TGCGCCAGCAACCAGCTAGCGGGATCGAGCTCCTACAATGAGCAGTTCTTC.

This clone was recorded only once. The gene calls are TRBV6-5 and TRBJ2-2, with no clear D. Trimming pared 5 bases from V and 4 bases from J, leaving 8 bases between. There are 13 residues in the CDR3. Germline-derived CDR1 and CDR2 are MNHEY and SVGAGI. The CDR3 DNA sequence: TGTGCCAGCAGTCCCCCGATCACCGGGGAGCTGTTTTTT. The encoded protein is CASSPPITGELFF.